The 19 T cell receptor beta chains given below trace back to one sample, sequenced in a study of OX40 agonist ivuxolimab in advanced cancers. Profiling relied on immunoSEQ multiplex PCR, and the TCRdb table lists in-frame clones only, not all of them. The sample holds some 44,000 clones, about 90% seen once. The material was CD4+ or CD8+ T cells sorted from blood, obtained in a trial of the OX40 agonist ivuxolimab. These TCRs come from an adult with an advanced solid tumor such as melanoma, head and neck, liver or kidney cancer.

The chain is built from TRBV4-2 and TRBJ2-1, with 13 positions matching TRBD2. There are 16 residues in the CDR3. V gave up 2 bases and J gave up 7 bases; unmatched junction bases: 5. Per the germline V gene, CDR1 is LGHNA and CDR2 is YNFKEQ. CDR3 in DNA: TGTGCCAGCAGCCAATCTCGGACTAGCGGGAGAAATGAGCAGTTCTTC. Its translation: CASSQSRTSGRNEQFF.

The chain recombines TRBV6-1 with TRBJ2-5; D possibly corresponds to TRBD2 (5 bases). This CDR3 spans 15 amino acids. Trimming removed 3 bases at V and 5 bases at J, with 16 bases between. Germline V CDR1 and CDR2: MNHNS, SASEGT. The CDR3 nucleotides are TGTGCCAGCAGTGACCCGGGGAGAAAAGGGGAGACCCAGTACTTC. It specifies CASSDPGRKGETQYF.

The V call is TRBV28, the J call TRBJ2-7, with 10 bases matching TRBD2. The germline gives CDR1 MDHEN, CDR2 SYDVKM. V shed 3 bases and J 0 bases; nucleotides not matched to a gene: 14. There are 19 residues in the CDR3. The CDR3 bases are TGTGCCAGCAGTTTTATCCTGGCGGTAGCGGGAGGACACTCCTACGAGCAGTACTTC. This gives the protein CASSFILAVAGGHSYEQYF.

The CDR3 spells CASSLGGSDTEAFF. The CDR3 bases are TGCGCCAGCAGCTTGGGGGGCTCGGACACTGAAGCTTTCTTT. The rearrangement joins TRBV5-1 to TRBJ1-1; D is possibly TRBD1 (5 bases). V was shortened by 0 bases and J by 3 bases, with 9 bases between the two germline ends. The CDR3 length is 14 residues. Per the germline V gene, CDR1 is SGHRS and CDR2 is YFSETQ.

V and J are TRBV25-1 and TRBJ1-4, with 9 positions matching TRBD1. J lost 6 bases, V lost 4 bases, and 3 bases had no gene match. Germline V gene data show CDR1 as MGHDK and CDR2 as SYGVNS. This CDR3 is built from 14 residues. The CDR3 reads CASSGWTGDEKLFF. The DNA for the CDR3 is TGTGCCAGCAGTGGCTGGACAGGGGATGAAAAACTGTTTTTT.

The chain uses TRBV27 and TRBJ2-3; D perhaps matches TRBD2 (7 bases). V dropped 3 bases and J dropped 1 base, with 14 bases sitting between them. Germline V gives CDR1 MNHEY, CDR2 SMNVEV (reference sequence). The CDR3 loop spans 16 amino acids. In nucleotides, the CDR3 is TGTGCCAGCAGTTTTAGAGGGGGAGGGGGCACAGATACGCAGTATTTT. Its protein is CASSFRGGGGTDTQYF.

The CDR3 DNA follows: TGTGCCTGGAGGGGTGGGACTAGCGGGAGCAAAAATGAGCAGTTCTTC. This encodes CAWRGGTSGSKNEQFF. The rearrangement uses TRBV30 and TRBJ2-1, with 14 nucleotides matching TRBD2. V gave up 3 bases and J gave up 7 bases; unmatched junction bases: 8. This CDR3 is built from 16 residues. Germline loops: CDR1 GTSNPN, CDR2 SVGIG (reference sequence).

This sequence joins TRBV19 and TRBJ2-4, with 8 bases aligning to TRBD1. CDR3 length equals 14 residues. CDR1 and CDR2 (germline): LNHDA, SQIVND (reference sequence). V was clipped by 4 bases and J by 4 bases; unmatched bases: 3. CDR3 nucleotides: TGTGCCAGTAGTAAGACAGGGGAAAAAAACATTCAGTACTTC. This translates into CASSKTGEKNIQYF.

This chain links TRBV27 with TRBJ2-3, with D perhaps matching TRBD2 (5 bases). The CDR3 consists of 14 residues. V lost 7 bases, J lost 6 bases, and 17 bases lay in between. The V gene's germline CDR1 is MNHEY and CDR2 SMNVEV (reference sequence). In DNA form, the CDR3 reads TGTGCCAGCATCCAGATGGGGAGATGGGATACGCAGTATTTT. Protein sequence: CASIQMGRWDTQYF.

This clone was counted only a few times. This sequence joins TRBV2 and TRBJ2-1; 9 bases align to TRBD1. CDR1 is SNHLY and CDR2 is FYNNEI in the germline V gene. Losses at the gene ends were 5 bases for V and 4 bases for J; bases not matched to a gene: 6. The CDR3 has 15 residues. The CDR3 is CASSYRGLSYNEQFF. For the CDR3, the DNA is TGTGCCAGCAGTTACAGGGGGCTTTCATACAATGAGCAGTTCTTC.

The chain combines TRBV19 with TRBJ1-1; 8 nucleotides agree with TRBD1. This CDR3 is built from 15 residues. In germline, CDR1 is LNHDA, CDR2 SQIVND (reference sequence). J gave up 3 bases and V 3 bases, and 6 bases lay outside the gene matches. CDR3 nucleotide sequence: TGTGCCAGTAGTATTTATCAGGGGGCTGACACTGAAGCTTTCTTT. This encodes CASSIYQGADTEAFF.

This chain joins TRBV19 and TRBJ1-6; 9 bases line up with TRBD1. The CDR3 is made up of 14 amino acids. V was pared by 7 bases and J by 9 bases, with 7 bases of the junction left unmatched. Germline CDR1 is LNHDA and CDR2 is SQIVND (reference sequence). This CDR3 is CASISGQGGSPLHF. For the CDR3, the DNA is TGTGCCAGTATCTCGGGACAGGGAGGTTCACCCCTCCACTTT.

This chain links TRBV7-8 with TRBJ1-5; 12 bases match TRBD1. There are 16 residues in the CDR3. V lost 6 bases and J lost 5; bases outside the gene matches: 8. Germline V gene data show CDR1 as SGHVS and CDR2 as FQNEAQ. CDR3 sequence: CASRVSGQGAYQPQHF. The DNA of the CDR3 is TGTGCCAGCAGAGTGTCGGGACAGGGGGCCTATCAGCCCCAGCATTTT.

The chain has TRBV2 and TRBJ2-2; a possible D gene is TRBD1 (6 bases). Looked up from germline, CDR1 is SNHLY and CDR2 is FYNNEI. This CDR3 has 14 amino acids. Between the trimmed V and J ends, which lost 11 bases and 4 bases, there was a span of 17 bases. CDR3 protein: CAGRQATGTGELFF. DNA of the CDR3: TGTGCCGGTCGACAGGCGACGGGCACCGGGGAGCTGTTTTTT.

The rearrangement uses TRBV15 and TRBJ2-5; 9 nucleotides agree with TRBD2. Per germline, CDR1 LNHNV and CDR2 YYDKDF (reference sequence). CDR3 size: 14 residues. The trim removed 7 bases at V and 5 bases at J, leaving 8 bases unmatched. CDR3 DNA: TGTGCCACCAATACAGCGGGAGGTTCGGAGACCCAGTACTTC. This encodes CATNTAGGSETQYF.

The CDR3 DNA follows: TGCGCCAGCAGCCAACCGGGGGACGAAGCTTTCTTT. Its protein is CASSQPGDEAFF. The genes are TRBV5-1 and TRBJ1-1, with a tentative D call TRBD1 (5 bases). Germline loops: CDR1 SGHRS, CDR2 YFSETQ. The CDR3 runs 12 residues. The V end was cut by 4 bases, the J end by 8 bases, with 12 bases between. Full variable domain (remainder filled in from reference TRBV5-1 and TRBJ1-1): KAGVTQTPRYLIKTRGQQVTLSCSPISGHRSVSWYQQTPGQGLQFLFEYFSETQRNKGNFPGRFSGRQFSNSRSEMNVSTLELGDSALYLCASSQPGDEAFFGQGTRLTVV.

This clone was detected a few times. CDR3 loop: CASSPSLGLYEQYF. The CDR3 region has the DNA TGTGCCAGCAGTCCCTCCCTAGGTCTCTACGAGCAGTACTTC. The chain employs TRBV7-2 and TRBJ2-7; D is unclear. Trimming cost V 6 bases and J 3 bases, with 15 bases left between them. The CDR3 loop spans 14 amino acids. Germline-derived CDR1 and CDR2 are SGHTA and FQGNSA.

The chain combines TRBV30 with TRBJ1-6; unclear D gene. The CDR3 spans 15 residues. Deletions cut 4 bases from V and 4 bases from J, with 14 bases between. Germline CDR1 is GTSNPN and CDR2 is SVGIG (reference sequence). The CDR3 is CAWTGPTDYNSPLHF. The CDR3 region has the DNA TGTGCCTGGACCGGACCTACAGATTATAATTCACCCCTCCACTTT.

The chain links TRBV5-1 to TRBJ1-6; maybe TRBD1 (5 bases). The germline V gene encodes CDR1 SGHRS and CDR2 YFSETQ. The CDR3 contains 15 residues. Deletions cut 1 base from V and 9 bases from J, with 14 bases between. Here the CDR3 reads CASSLRDGQSSPLHF. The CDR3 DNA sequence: TGCGCCAGCAGCTTGAGGGACGGCCAAAGTTCACCCCTCCACTTT.